These 5 T cell receptor beta chains originate from one sample sequenced in a study of T cells after yellow fever vaccination. TCRdb reanalysed the 5' RACE reads using MiXCR and keeps one entry per CDR3 protein. The data contain 250,000 to 400,000 distinct CDR3 sequences, over 3.5% of them seen just once; the ten biggest clones take up approximately 23%. The sample consisted of PBMCs, taken 5 days after the yellow fever booster vaccination. Receptors originate from a man between 18 and 29 years old who received the YFV17D yellow fever vaccine.

There are a few counts of this clonotype. The CDR3 protein is CASSYSIYGSGFQPQHF. The CDR3 nucleotides read TGTGCCAGCAGTTACTCGATTTATGGGTCGGGTTTTCAGCCCCAGCATTTT. The V and J genes are TRBV6-2 or TRBV6-3 and TRBJ1-5; no definite D call. The CDR3 has 17 amino acids. In germline, CDR1 is MNHEY, CDR2 SVGEGT. V gave up 0 bases and J gave up 6 bases, with 18 bases separating them.

Ten or more counts support this clonotype. The DNA for the CDR3 is TGCGCCAGCAGCCAGGGTCAGGTACAGGGGGCTTCACCCCTCCACTTT. This sequence encodes CASSQGQVQGASPLHF. V usage is TRBV5-1 and J usage is TRBJ1-6; 9 bases line up with TRBD1. CDR1 and CDR2 (germline): SGHRS, YFSETQ. V lost 4 bases to trimming and J lost 9 bases; unmatched junction nucleotides: 11. This CDR3 spans 16 amino acids.

This clonotype was found many times. CDR3 sequence reads: CASSLRQGPLYEQYF. Written as DNA, the CDR3 is TGTGCCAGCTCACTTAGGCAAGGACCCCTCTACGAGCAGTACTTC. The J gene is TRBJ2-7, the V gene TRBV18; D unresolved. This CDR3 contains 15 residues. Trimming pared 4 bases from V and 3 bases from J, leaving 16 bases between. Germline V gene data show CDR1 as KGHSH and CDR2 as LQKENI.

This clonotype was seen only a few times. The chain links TRBV6-5 to TRBJ2-5, with 8 nucleotides matching TRBD2. This CDR3 region has 13 residues. Per the germline V gene, CDR1 is MNHEY and CDR2 is SVGAGI. The trim removed 10 bases at V and 0 bases at J, leaving 4 bases unmatched. CDR3: CAILAEYQETQYF. CDR3 coding DNA: TGTGCCATACTAGCGGAGTACCAAGAGACCCAGTACTTC.

This chain connects TRBV9 to TRBJ1-5; tentative D call: TRBD1 (6 bases). Between the trimmed V and J ends, which lost 0 bases and 5 bases, there was a span of 9 bases. Germline V CDR1 and CDR2: SGDLS, YYNGEE. This CDR3 is built from 14 residues. DNA for the CDR3: TGTGCCAGCAGCGTAGCGGGGGGCGATCAGCCCCAGCATTTT. Protein: CASSVAGGDQPQHF.